This is a list of T cell receptor beta chains from one sample in a study of T cells in Graves' hyperthyroidism and ophthalmopathy. One entry per CDR3 protein, called by TCRdb with MiXCR from the multiplex PCR reads. Of about 350,000 distinct CDR3 sequences listed, 19% are singletons. Sequencing used blood. The receptor set was obtained from a woman between 18 and 29 years old with Graves' hyperthyroidism. The CDR3 runs from the conserved cysteine through the conserved F or W. D genes are given only for firm matches. Only some rows state a clone size, as once, few, many or a class for expanded clones.

d_gene	v_gene	len	abundance	j_gene	CDR3nt	CDR3aa
TRBD1	TRBV12-3/TRBV12-4	15	NA	TRBJ1-2	TGTGCCAGCAGGGGGGGACAGGGGCGTGACTATGGCTACACCTTC	CASRGGQGRDYGYTF
NA	TRBV14	12	NA	TRBJ1-5	TGTGCCAGCAGCCAAGAGGTAGGGCCCCAGCATTTT	CASSQEVGPQHF
NA	TRBV10-2	12	many	TRBJ1-1	TGCGCCAGCAGTGATAGGGCCACTGAAGCTTTCTTT	CASSDRATEAFF
NA	TRBV10-3	15	many	TRBJ1-5	TGTGCCATCAGTGATTGGGGATCTCGGCATCAGCCCCAGCATTTT	CAISDWGSRHQPQHF
NA	TRBV6-5	13	many	TRBJ2-7	TGTGCCAGCTCACAGGGAGCCCCATACGAGCAGTACTTC	CASSQGAPYEQYF
NA	TRBV7-2	14	NA	TRBJ2-7	TGTGCCAGCAGCTTAAACCCTCCCAGCTACGAGCAGTACTTC	CASSLNPPSYEQYF
NA	TRBV5-1	14	few	TRBJ1-2	TGCGCCAGCAGCTTGAATGGACAGCGCGGGGGCTACACCTTC	CASSLNGQRGGYTF
NA	TRBV13	14	many	TRBJ2-7	TGTGCCAGCAGCTTAGGCGGGGCGCTCGGAGAGCAGTACTTC	CASSLGGALGEQYF
NA	TRBV6-2/TRBV6-3	13	many	TRBJ2-2	TGTGCCAGCAGTTTCGCGGACACCGGGGAGCTGTTTTTT	CASSFADTGELFF
NA	TRBV28	14	few	TRBJ2-2	TGTGCCAGCAGTTTATCCGACAGGGAGGTATGGCTGTTTTTT	CASSLSDREVWLFF
NA	TRBV28	13	NA	TRBJ2-7	TGTGCCAGCAGTTTGCCCAGCCCGTTGGAGCAGTACTTC	CASSLPSPLEQYF
NA	TRBV5-1	15	many	TRBJ1-2	TGCGCCAGCAGCCCGCGGTCCCAAGACGGGTTTGGCTACACCTTC	CASSPRSQDGFGYTF
NA	TRBV9	15	many	TRBJ2-7	TGTGCCAGCAGCGTAGACGTCAAGAGCTCCTACGAGCAGTACTTC	CASSVDVKSSYEQYF